Listed below are T cell receptor beta chains from one sample, sequenced in a study of cytomegalovirus exposure and HLA in healthy donors. The assay was immunoSEQ multiplex PCR, and TCRdb's table has in-frame clones only and misses some. The sample records 150,000 or so clones, 60% to 80% being singletons. Specimen: PBMCs. These receptors were obtained from a young man in good health and CMV-seropositive. Both conserved end residues are part of each CDR3. A D gene is named only where the DNA matches it firmly. Clone size is given for some rows only: seen once, a few or many times, or a class if the clone is expanded.

TRBJ2-3 | TRBV28 | - | - | CASRTRSDTQYF | TGTGCCAGCAGAACTAGGTCCGATACGCAGTATTTT
TRBJ2-1 | TRBV30 | - | - | CAWSVQGTRVYNEQFF | TGTGCCTGGAGTGTACAAGGTACACGGGTTTACAATGAGCAGTTCTTC
TRBJ2-1 | TRBV10-3 | TRBD2 | - | CATTSLAGGKNEQFF | TGTGCCACCACGAGCCTAGCGGGAGGGAAAAATGAGCAGTTCTTC
TRBJ1-2 | TRBV5-1 | - | - | CASSLSGYGYTF | TGCGCCAGCAGCCTCTCAGGCTATGGCTACACCTTC
TRBJ2-7 | TRBV5-1 | TRBD1 | once | CASSSGILRQGTHEQYF | TGCGCCAGCAGCTCAGGAATACTTAGACAGGGTACCCACGAGCAGTACTTC
TRBJ2-1 | TRBV7-6 | - | - | CASSLLATAGYEQFF | TGTGCCAGCAGCTTACTGGCAACGGCGGGATATGAGCAGTTCTTC
TRBJ2-7 | TRBV11-2 | - | - | CASSPPGEELSSEQYF | TGTGCCAGCAGTCCCCCCGGGGAGGAGCTATCTTCCGAGCAGTACTTC
TRBJ1-1 | TRBV28 | - | - | CASSPAFQTAITEAFF | TGTGCCAGCAGTCCTGCTTTTCAGACAGCGATCACTGAAGCTTTCTTT
TRBJ1-2 | TRBV7-9 | - | - | CASRRGRGYTF | TGTGCCTCTCGCAGGGGACGAGGCTACACCTTC
TRBJ2-7 | TRBV5-4 | - | - | CASSLWGGYPYEQYF | TGTGCCAGCAGCTTGTGGGGCGGTTATCCCTACGAGCAGTACTTC
TRBJ1-3 | TRBV6-1 | - | - | CASRETGPGNTIYF | TGTGCCAGCAGAGAAACAGGGCCTGGAAACACCATATATTTT
TRBJ2-2 | TRBV27 | - | - | CASSGSGPNTGELFF | TGTGCCAGCAGTGGGAGCGGGCCGAACACCGGGGAGCTGTTTTTT
TRBJ1-4 | TRBV27 | TRBD1 | - | CASSRTSRDRKLFF | TGTGCCAGCAGTCGGACATCCAGGGACAGAAAACTGTTTTTT